One and the same sample provided the 31 T cell receptor beta chains below, sequenced in a study of response to subunit inactivated influenza vaccine. TCRdb fed the RT-PCR reads into MiXCR, producing one record per CDR3 protein. The table shows about 650,000 distinct CDR3 sequences, with around 15% occurring only once. Source: PBMCs from blood, taken roughly 15 days before vaccination. These receptors all come from a man aged 45-60 years who received an inactivated influenza vaccine.

A few counts support this clonotype. The chain employs TRBV12-3 or TRBV12-4 and TRBJ2-1; TRBD2 aligns across 10 bases. V shed 8 bases and J 7 bases; nucleotides not matched to a gene: 5. This CDR3 spans 13 amino acids. CDR3 coding DNA: TGTGCCAGCCGTCCTAGCGGGAGTAATGAGCAGTTCTTC. As protein: CASRPSGSNEQFF.

The chain links TRBV29-1 to TRBJ2-3, with a possible D match to TRBD2 (5 bases). CDR3 length: 15 residues. With 5 bases removed from V and 0 bases from J, the gap between germline ends came to 15 bases. Per germline, CDR1 SQVTM and CDR2 ANQGSEA. This chain's CDR3 is CSVRGPTSSTDTQYF. CDR3 DNA sequence: TGCAGCGTTCGGGGTCCAACATCTAGCACAGATACGCAGTATTTT.

This clonotype has just a few counts. This chain connects TRBV28 to TRBJ2-1; 9 bases are shared with TRBD1. The length of the CDR3 is 16 residues. Germline V gene sequence: CDR1 MDHEN, CDR2 SYDVKM. After removal of 3 bases from V and 6 bases from J, the junction contained 9 bases not matched to a gene. The CDR3 protein is CASSFPGQGFGNEQFF. CDR3 DNA: TGTGCCAGCAGTTTCCCAGGACAGGGGTTCGGCAATGAGCAGTTCTTC.

This chain joins TRBV20-1 and TRBJ2-6; D perhaps matches TRBD2 (5 bases). In germline, CDR1 is DFQATT, CDR2 SNEGSKA (reference sequence). V was trimmed by 3 bases and J by 0 bases, leaving 9 bases between them. The CDR3 covers 15 residues. This CDR3 is CSARWAGSGANVLTF. For the CDR3, the DNA is TGCAGTGCTAGGTGGGCGGGCTCTGGGGCCAACGTCCTGACTTTC.

The V and J genes are TRBV25-1 and TRBJ2-2; D uncertain. Germline lookup yields CDR1 MGHDK and CDR2 SYGVNS. There are 16 residues in the CDR3. Deletions cut 0 bases from V and 6 bases from J, with 14 bases between. The CDR3 spells CASSEYQAFGSGELFF. The CDR3 bases are TGTGCCAGCAGTGAATATCAGGCTTTTGGGTCCGGGGAGCTGTTTTTT.

This clonotype was counted at least ten times. The chain has TRBV6-5 and TRBJ2-7; perhaps D is TRBD1 or TRBD2 (5 bases each). There are 13 residues in the CDR3. V was trimmed by 4 bases and J by 2 bases, leaving 9 bases between them. CDR1 and CDR2 from the germline V gene are MNHEY and SVGAGI. The CDR3 is CASSWGRTYEQYF. CDR3 bases: TGTGCCAGCAGTTGGGGACGGACCTACGAGCAGTACTTC.

This clonotype was seen more than once but under ten times. This chain links TRBV4-3 with TRBJ2-1, with D tentatively TRBD1 (6 bases). The CDR3 totals 17 residues. Germline V lookup: CDR1 LGHNA, CDR2 YSLEER. Trimming took 4 bases from V and 4 from J, leaving 20 bases between them. The CDR3 loop reads CASSRETGRNTYNEQFF. CDR3 bases: TGCGCCAGCAGCCGAGAGACAGGACGCAACACTTACAATGAGCAGTTCTTC.

The CDR3 sequence: CASSLPASHLTYEQYF. As DNA, the CDR3 is TGTGCCAGCAGTTTACCAGCGAGTCATCTAACGTACGAGCAGTACTTC. This chain joins TRBV28 and TRBJ2-7; no clear D gene. CDR3 length: 16 residues. The V end lost 2 bases, the J end lost 4 bases, and 18 bases lay between the germline ends. The germline V gene has CDR1 MDHEN and CDR2 SYDVKM.

This clonotype occurred a few times. The genes are TRBV6-5 and TRBJ1-2, with D perhaps matching TRBD1 (6 bases). CDR3 length: 15 residues. Trimming cost V 0 bases and J 8 bases, with 16 bases left between them. The germline V gene has CDR1 MNHEY and CDR2 SVGAGI. In DNA form, the CDR3 reads TGTGCCAGCAGTTACTCAGGGGGTAGTTTAAAAGGCTACACCTTC. It codes for CASSYSGGSLKGYTF.

This sequence joins TRBV15 and TRBJ1-5; D ambiguous. The CDR3 is 17 residues long. CDR1 and CDR2 from the germline V gene are LNHNV and YYDKDF (reference sequence). V shed 0 bases and J shed 3 bases, with 15 bases lying between them. The chain's CDR3 is CATSRDHYSNFNQPQHF. DNA for the CDR3: TGTGCCACCAGCAGAGATCATTACAGCAATTTCAATCAGCCCCAGCATTTT.

This clonotype has at least ten counts. V is TRBV29-1 and J is TRBJ2-7; TRBD1 is a possible D gene (6 bases). Trimming left V 6 bases short and J 2 bases short, with 11 bases between. Germline CDR1 reads SQVTM; CDR2 reads ANQGSEA. The CDR3 sequence is 12 residues long. CDR3 DNA sequence: TGCAGCGTGGGGACACGTGCCTACGAGCAGTACTTC. It yields the protein CSVGTRAYEQYF.

J is TRBJ2-7 and V is TRBV10-3; D possibly corresponds to TRBD1 (8 bases). Trimming removed 5 bases at V and 0 bases at J, with 14 bases between. The CDR3 spans 15 residues. CDR1 and CDR2 from the germline V gene are ENHRY and SYGVKD. The DNA for the CDR3 is TGTGCCATCAGTCCAGGGGGCGGGGGCTCCTACGAGCAGTACTTC. Amino acids: CAISPGGGGSYEQYF.

The chain couples TRBV20-1 to TRBJ2-3; 8 bases fit TRBD1. The CDR3 consists of 16 residues. CDR1 and CDR2 from the germline V gene are DFQATT and SNEGSKA (reference sequence). The junction had 10 bases not matched to a gene; V was cut back by 0 bases and J by 5 bases. The CDR3 DNA is TGCAGTGCTAGAGATAGTATCAGGGGGCGCGTAGATACGCAGTATTTT. Residues: CSARDSIRGRVDTQYF.

The V gene is TRBV29-1, the J gene TRBJ2-6; D perhaps matches TRBD1 (5 bases). Trimming pared 1 base from V and 4 bases from J, leaving 11 bases between. CDR3 length: 15 amino acids. Germline V gene lookup returns CDR1 SQVTM and CDR2 ANQGSEA. CDR3 sequence reads: CSVEVYRGGANVLTF. In DNA form, the CDR3 reads TGCAGCGTTGAAGTTTATAGGGGAGGGGCCAACGTCCTGACTTTC.

Ten or more counts support this clonotype. The rearrangement links TRBV12-3 or TRBV12-4 to TRBJ1-4; 8 nucleotides align to TRBD1. The CDR3 is 16 residues long. With V trimmed by 3 bases and J by 8 bases, 11 bases remained unmatched. This CDR3 is CASSFRQGRFGEKLFF. CDR3 sequence (DNA): TGTGCCAGCAGTTTCAGACAGGGGAGATTCGGCGAAAAACTGTTTTTT.

The V gene is TRBV4-2, the J gene TRBJ1-2; 8 positions agree with TRBD1. CDR1 LGHNA and CDR2 YNFKEQ come from the germline V gene. The CDR3 spans 15 residues. Losses at the gene ends were 0 bases for V and 7 bases for J; bases not matched to a gene: 7. The CDR3 sequence is CASSQETRGRGGYTF. DNA of the CDR3: TGTGCCAGCAGCCAAGAAACCAGGGGGCGGGGTGGCTACACCTTC.

Only a few counts were recorded for this clonotype. This chain joins TRBV6-2 or TRBV6-3 and TRBJ2-1; 9 positions match TRBD1. Germline CDR1 MNHEY, CDR2 SVGEGT. The V gene end was trimmed by 6 bases and the J gene end by 4 bases; junction bases not matched to a gene: 4. This CDR3 contains 14 residues. The CDR3 loop reads CASRADRGYNEQFF. In DNA, the CDR3 is TGTGCCAGCAGGGCTGACAGGGGGTACAATGAGCAGTTCTTC.

The chain has TRBV6-6 and TRBJ1-2, with a weak D call TRBD1 (5 bases). V was cut by 9 bases and J by 6 bases, with 11 bases left in between. Germline values: CDR1 MNHNY, CDR2 SVGAGI (reference sequence). The CDR3 has 11 residues. CDR3 nucleotides: TGTGCCAGTCGAGGGGTAGATGGCTACACCTTC. This gives the protein CASRGVDGYTF.

The genes are TRBV12-3 or TRBV12-4 and TRBJ2-7; 8 nucleotides align to TRBD1. V lost 5 bases to trimming and J lost 5 bases; unmatched junction nucleotides: 8. CDR3 size: 14 residues. The CDR3: CASSTRDRLHEQYF. CDR3 bases: TGTGCCAGCAGTACCCGGGACAGGCTGCACGAGCAGTACTTC.

This rearrangement joins TRBV3-1 to TRBJ2-1, with a tentative D call TRBD2 (6 bases). Looked up from germline, CDR1 is LGHDT and CDR2 is YNNKEL (reference sequence). With 1 base removed from V and 7 bases from J, the gap between germline ends came to 8 bases. The CDR3 spans 13 residues. In DNA form, the CDR3 reads TGTGCCAGCAGCCAAGTTCGGGGGAATGAGCAGTTCTTC. Amino acid sequence: CASSQVRGNEQFF.

The chain has TRBV7-8 and TRBJ2-1; 8 bases agree with TRBD2. The CDR3 is 16 residues long. The germline CDR1 and CDR2 sequences are SGHVS and FQNEAQ. Trimming at V came to 4 bases and at J to 0 bases, leaving 5 bases not matched to a gene. The CDR3 loop reads CASSWRAGVSYNEQFF. The CDR3 DNA reads TGTGCCAGCAGCTGGAGAGCGGGAGTCTCCTACAATGAGCAGTTCTTC.

This clonotype was counted ten times or more. The genes are TRBV7-2 and TRBJ2-2; 10 bases line up with TRBD1. There are 15 residues in the CDR3. CDR1 and CDR2 from the germline V gene are SGHTA and FQGNSA. With V trimmed by 5 bases and J by 3 bases, 3 bases remained unmatched. The chain's CDR3 is CASSGDRGYTGELFF. Here the CDR3 DNA reads TGTGCCAGCAGCGGGGACAGGGGTTACACCGGGGAGCTGTTTTTT.

The chain employs TRBV11-2 and TRBJ2-5; 8 bases are a match to TRBD1. The CDR3 is made up of 13 amino acids. Germline CDR1 SGHAT, CDR2 FQNNGV. With V trimmed by 8 bases and J by 5 bases, 7 bases remained unmatched. This CDR3 is CASGPNRGETQYF. CDR3 coding DNA: TGTGCCAGCGGACCCAACAGGGGGGAGACCCAGTACTTC.

This clonotype was detected ten times or more. The chain is built from TRBV12-3 or TRBV12-4 and TRBJ2-7; the match to TRBD1 covers 8 bases. V shed 8 bases, J shed 12 bases, and the junction held 12 bases outside the gene matches. This CDR3 is built from 12 residues. CDR3 loop: CASGATRGLRYF. The CDR3 DNA reads TGTGCCAGCGGGGCAACCAGGGGGCTGCGGTACTTC.

The table lists this clonotype with a few counts. V gene TRBV12-3 or TRBV12-4 combines with J gene TRBJ2-7, with a tentative D call TRBD2 (5 bases). V was cut by 8 bases and J by 5 bases, with 19 bases left in between. This CDR3 spans 14 amino acids. The DNA of the CDR3 is TGTGCCAGCGGGCGGGCAACCTACATAAACGAGCAGTACTTC. Translation gives CASGRATYINEQYF.

On this clonotype: At one boundary the junction diverges from the germline segment, which might be a read error. The chain links TRBV4-3 to TRBJ2-5; TRBD1 might be the D (6 bases). Germline CDR1 LGHNA, CDR2 YSLEER. This CDR3 spans 16 amino acids. This chain's CDR3 is CASSRSQGPTQGTQYF. In nucleotides, the CDR3 is TGCGCCAGCAGCCGCTCACAGGGCCCAACCCAAGGGACCCAGTACTTC.

In its sample, this clonotype was seen a few times. The chain uses TRBV12-3 or TRBV12-4 and TRBJ1-5; D is unclear. The CDR3 runs to 13 residues. V dropped 7 bases and J dropped 0 bases, with 7 bases sitting between them. This CDR3 reads CASTSDSNQPQHF. CDR3 sequence (DNA): TGTGCCAGCACTTCCGATAGCAATCAGCCCCAGCATTTT.

The chain links TRBV5-6 to TRBJ2-7; 8 bases line up with TRBD1. This CDR3 comprises 14 residues. The germline V gene encodes CDR1 SGHDT and CDR2 YYEEEE. V shed 0 bases, J shed 2 bases, and the junction held 1 base outside the gene matches. CDR3 bases: TGTGCCAGCAGCTTGGCACAGGGGGCCTACGAGCAGTACTTC. Translation gives CASSLAQGAYEQYF.

V gene TRBV4-2 combines with J gene TRBJ2-1; TRBD2 matches 9 bases. This CDR3 has 14 residues. The junction had 3 bases not matched to a gene; V was cut back by 3 bases and J by 6 bases. Germline CDR1 LGHNA, CDR2 YNFKEQ. In nucleotides, the CDR3 is TGTGCCAGCAGCCAGGGGACTAGCCGCAATGAGCAGTTCTTC. Encoded protein: CASSQGTSRNEQFF.

V gene TRBV15 combines with J gene TRBJ2-5, with D tentatively TRBD1 or TRBD2 (5 bases each). The CDR3 has 15 residues. V lost 2 bases to trimming and J lost 3 bases, with 13 bases between them. Germline-derived CDR1 and CDR2 are LNHNV and YYDKDF (reference sequence). The DNA for the CDR3 is TGTGCCACCAGCAGAACCCCCCAGGGAGAAGAGACCCAGTACTTC. Translating it yields CATSRTPQGEETQYF. Based on the CDR3 plus reference TRBV15 and TRBJ2-5, the full variable domain is DAMVIQNPRYQVTQFGKPVTLSCSQTLNHNVMYWYQQKSSQAPKLLFHYYDKDFNNEADTPDNFQSRRPNTSFCFLDIRSPGLGDTAMYLCATSRTPQGEETQYFGPGTRLLVL.

The chain couples TRBV2 to TRBJ2-7; either TRBD1 or TRBD2 may fit D (6 bases each). The germline CDR1 and CDR2 sequences are SNHLY and FYNNEI. Trimming pared 6 bases from V and 5 bases from J, leaving 17 bases between. This CDR3 is 14 amino acids long. Here the CDR3 DNA reads TGTGCCAGCAGGAGGGGGGTAATGGGCGACGAGCAGTACTTC. This codes for CASRRGVMGDEQYF. The whole variable domain, filled in from reference TRBV2 and TRBJ2-7, reads EPEVTQTPSHQVTQMGQEVILRCVPISNHLYFYWYRQILGQKVEFLVSFYNNEISEKSEIFDDQFSVERPDGSNFTLKIRSTKLEDSAMYFCASRRGVMGDEQYFGPGTRLTVT.